The T cell receptor (beta chain) under discussion was sequenced for a study of regulatory T cells in long-lasting Graves disease. Combining iRepertoire HTBI primers with Arm-PCR of CDR3 regions, the authors built TCR beta libraries. Each CDR3 protein gets one entry after TCRdb re-called the multiplex PCR reads with MiXCR. The sample lists 560,000 or so distinct CDR3 sequences, 15% to 20% occurring once. Time point of the sample: newly diagnosed GD, antithyroid drugs for less than 3 months. With RNA extracted from PBMCs as input, the TCR library was made. This clonotype has more than one count but fewer than ten. V dropped 2 bases and J dropped 8 bases, with 18 bases sitting between them. Germline assignment: CDR1 KGHSH and CDR2 LQKENI. This CDR3 has 15 residues. The same specimen was also included in a second study, on T cells in Graves' hyperthyroidism and ophthalmopathy.

This clonotype was obtained from a man younger than 30 with Graves disease. The sample consisted of peripheral blood mononuclear cells (PBMCs), taken at new diagnosis, from a patient treated with antithyroid drugs. V is TRBV18 and J is TRBJ1-2, with TRBD1 as a possible D gene (5 bases). This CDR3 is CASSPSAGGARGYTF. The DNA for the CDR3 is TGTGCCAGCTCACCATCCGCGGGAGGGGCGAGGGGCTACACCTTC.